Reported below is one T cell receptor beta chain. This receptor's antigen is unknown. No base quality information exists; no much larger clone differs at one position. The data derive from a study of response to subunit inactivated influenza vaccine (dated by TCRdb to 2017 to 2018). For the wider study: Deep quantitative T cell receptor repertoire profiling was used in the study to track responses to a trivalent subunit inactivated influenza vaccine. Paper-wide results and their limitations: The authors proposed that each seasonal influenza vaccination may bring in only a limited number of new T cells.

V lost 2 bases and J lost 0 bases, and the count of bases not matched to a germline gene is 7. The germline V gene (reference sequence) supplies CDR1 SGHNT and CDR2 YYREEE. From the cysteine up to the phenylalanine, the CDR3 has a length of 18 residues. Just the 54-base CDR3 DNA is kept, in frame starting at base 1. The library was generated by RT-PCR. TCRdb names Illumina HiSeq 2500 as the instrument used. TCRdb ran its own pipeline on the public reads, namely fastp trimming at Q25 and MiXCR clone calling, and kept in-frame beta chains. CDR3 protein duplicates are merged, each entry listing the most common genes and DNA. This sample gives hundreds of thousands of distinct CDR3 sequences in total; over 9.5% of them show up just once. Together, the top ten hold roughly a tenth of the sample.

The receptor was isolated from a man aged 45 to 65 who received an inactivated influenza vaccine. Donor details come from another sample of the same person, matched by shared clones. Sequencing used PBMCs from blood, obtained on the day of vaccination. The chain was built from TRBV5-4 and TRBJ2-3, and 12 junctional nucleotides match TRBD2. The nucleotide sequence is TGTGCCAGCAGCTTACCGACTAGCGGGGGCCGAAGCACAGATACGCAGTATTTT. Its amino acids are CASSLPTSGGRSTDTQYF. The CDR3 plus the reference TRBV5-4 and TRBJ2-3 genes for the other parts give the full variable domain: ETGVTQSPTHLIKTRGQQVTLRCSSQSGHNTVSWYQQALGQGPQFIFQYYREEENGRGNFPPRFSGLQFPNYSSELNVNALELDDSALYLCASSLPTSGGRSTDTQYFGPGTRLTVL.